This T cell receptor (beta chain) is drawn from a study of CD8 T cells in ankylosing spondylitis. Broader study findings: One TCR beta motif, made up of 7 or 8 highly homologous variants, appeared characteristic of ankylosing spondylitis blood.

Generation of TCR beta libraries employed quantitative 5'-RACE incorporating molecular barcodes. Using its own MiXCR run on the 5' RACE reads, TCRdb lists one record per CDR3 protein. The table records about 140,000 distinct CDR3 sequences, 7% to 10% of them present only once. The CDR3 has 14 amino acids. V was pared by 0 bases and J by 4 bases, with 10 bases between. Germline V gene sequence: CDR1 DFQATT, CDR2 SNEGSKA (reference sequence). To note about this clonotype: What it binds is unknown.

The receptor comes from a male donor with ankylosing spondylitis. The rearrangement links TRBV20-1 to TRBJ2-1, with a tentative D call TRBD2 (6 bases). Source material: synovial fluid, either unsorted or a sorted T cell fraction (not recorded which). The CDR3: CSARDRLGYNEQFF. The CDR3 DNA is TGCAGTGCTAGAGATCGACTAGGTTACAATGAGCAGTTCTTC.